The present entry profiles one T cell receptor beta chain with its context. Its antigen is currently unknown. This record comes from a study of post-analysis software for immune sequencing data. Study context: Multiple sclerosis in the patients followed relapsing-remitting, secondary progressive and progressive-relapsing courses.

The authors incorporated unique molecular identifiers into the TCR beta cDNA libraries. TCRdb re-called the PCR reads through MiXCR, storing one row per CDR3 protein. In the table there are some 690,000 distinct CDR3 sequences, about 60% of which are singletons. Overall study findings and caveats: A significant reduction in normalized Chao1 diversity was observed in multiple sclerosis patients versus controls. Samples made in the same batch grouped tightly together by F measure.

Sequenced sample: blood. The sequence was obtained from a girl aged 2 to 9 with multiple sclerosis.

CDR3 sequence (DNA): TGCAGCGCTGGGCGCAGTTCCTCCTACAATGAGCAGTTCTTC. Amino acids: CSAGRSSSYNEQFF. The V call is TRBV29-1, the J call TRBJ2-1; no definite D call. CDR1 is SQVTM, CDR2 ANQGSEA, per germline. The CDR3 spans 14 residues. Deletions cut 7 bases from V and 0 bases from J, with 13 bases between.